The rows below give T cell receptor beta chains drawn from one sample of a study of control samples from healthy donors and cancer patients. The repertoire was sequenced with immunoSEQ multiplex PCR; TCRdb's copy has only in-frame clones and lacks some. This sample has 150,000 to 200,000 clones, with 88% found just once. The sequenced material came from blood. These receptors all come from a man aged 18-30 years in good health. Both conserved end residues are part of each CDR3. Each record gives: D gene, V gene, CDR3 protein. D genes are given only for firm matches.

d_gene: NA; v_gene: TRBV10-2; CDR3aa: CASSESGGGEAFF
d_gene: TRBD1; v_gene: TRBV7-3; CDR3aa: CASSSGTGNPDTQYF
d_gene: TRBD1; v_gene: TRBV3-1/TRBV3-2; CDR3aa: CASSQERQGAETNYGYTF
d_gene: NA; v_gene: TRBV28; CDR3aa: CASRTGGEGTDTQYF
d_gene: NA; v_gene: TRBV6-2/TRBV6-3; CDR3aa: CASSYSYVWGEETQYF
d_gene: TRBD1; v_gene: TRBV9; CDR3aa: CASSLGTELYEQYF
d_gene: NA; v_gene: TRBV30; CDR3aa: CAWRDQGSYEQYF
d_gene: NA; v_gene: TRBV6-1; CDR3aa: CASSEAGGYNEQFF
d_gene: TRBD1; v_gene: TRBV7-2; CDR3aa: CASSANRGRETQYF
d_gene: NA; v_gene: TRBV6-1; CDR3aa: CASSEIQQGYEQYF
d_gene: TRBD1; v_gene: TRBV5-5; CDR3aa: CASSSEQGEHGYTF
d_gene: TRBD2; v_gene: TRBV27; CDR3aa: CASSSLAGDRYEQYF
d_gene: NA; v_gene: TRBV11-1; CDR3aa: CASSRTGRGSGYTF